This is a list of T cell receptor beta chains from one sample in a study of a mutant IDH1 vaccine in newly diagnosed glioma. The assay was immunoSEQ multiplex PCR, and TCRdb's table has in-frame clones only and misses some. This sample has about 24,000 clones; about nine tenths occur once, and the top ten carry approximately 9.1%. Sequences were derived from PBMCs, sampled from a glioma patient treated with radiotherapy, temozolomide or both. The origin of the receptors is a man under 40 with glioma. Each CDR3 is given with its conserved first and last residue. Fields, in order: clone size, D gene, V gene, J gene, CDR3 protein, CDR3 DNA. A D gene is named only where the DNA matches it firmly. The size of a clone is reported for some rows only, either as once, few or many, or as a class for expanded clones.

abundance: once
d_gene: TRBD2
v_gene: TRBV18
j_gene: TRBJ2-5
CDR3aa: CASSTLAGVPETQYF
CDR3nt: TGTGCCAGCTCAACGCTAGCGGGAGTTCCAGAGACCCAGTACTTC

abundance: .
d_gene: .
v_gene: TRBV5-4
j_gene: TRBJ2-5
CDR3aa: CASSTGRTQETQYF
CDR3nt: TGTGCCAGCAGCACAGGACGGACGCAAGAGACCCAGTACTTC

abundance: .
d_gene: TRBD1
v_gene: TRBV10-3
j_gene: TRBJ2-3
CDR3aa: CAISEAGTGETDTQYF
CDR3nt: TGTGCCATCAGTGAGGCCGGGACAGGGGAGACAGATACGCAGTATTTT

abundance: .
d_gene: .
v_gene: TRBV11-1
j_gene: TRBJ1-5
CDR3aa: CASSSREGTYSNQPQHF
CDR3nt: TGTGCCAGCAGCTCGCGAGAGGGAACATATAGCAATCAGCCCCAGCATTTT

abundance: .
d_gene: TRBD2
v_gene: TRBV18
j_gene: TRBJ2-1
CDR3aa: CASAGLAGIAGSSYNEQFF
CDR3nt: TGTGCCAGCGCGGGACTAGCGGGGATAGCGGGTAGCTCCTACAATGAGCAGTTCTTC

abundance: .
d_gene: .
v_gene: TRBV4-1
j_gene: TRBJ2-7
CDR3aa: CASSQENIVGDSLYEQYF
CDR3nt: TGCGCCAGCAGCCAAGAGAATATTGTCGGCGACAGCCTATACGAGCAGTACTTC

abundance: .
d_gene: .
v_gene: TRBV21-1
j_gene: TRBJ2-2
CDR3aa: CASSKLVDRGTRGTGELFF
CDR3nt: TGTGCCAGCAGCAAACTAGTTGACAGGGGCACCCGGGGCACCGGGGAGCTGTTTTTT

abundance: .
d_gene: .
v_gene: TRBV25-1
j_gene: TRBJ1-6
CDR3aa: CASSRTDPNSPLHF
CDR3nt: TGTGCCAGCAGCAGGACCGACCCTAATTCACCCCTCCACTTT

abundance: .
d_gene: .
v_gene: TRBV9
j_gene: TRBJ1-2
CDR3aa: CASSPFGGSGGYTF
CDR3nt: TGTGCCAGCAGCCCGTTTGGGGGGTCTGGTGGCTACACCTTC

abundance: .
d_gene: TRBD2
v_gene: TRBV27
j_gene: TRBJ2-1
CDR3aa: CASSLWTSGRAGWNEQFF
CDR3nt: TGTGCCAGCAGTCTGTGGACTAGCGGGAGGGCCGGGTGGAATGAGCAGTTCTTC

abundance: .
d_gene: TRBD2
v_gene: TRBV7-8
j_gene: TRBJ2-7
CDR3aa: CASRGTSGSLYEQYF
CDR3nt: TGTGCCAGCAGAGGAACTAGCGGGAGCTTGTACGAGCAGTACTTC

abundance: .
d_gene: .
v_gene: TRBV7-8
j_gene: TRBJ2-7
CDR3aa: CASSLAWVAEPYEQYF
CDR3nt: TGTGCCAGCAGCTTAGCGTGGGTAGCGGAGCCCTACGAGCAGTACTTC